This record looks at one TCR beta chain sequence and its context. Germline CDR1 reads MNHEY; CDR2 reads SVGAGI. V lost 8 bases and J lost 1, with 9 bases in between. This CDR3 region has 12 residues. Profiled with immunoSEQ multiplex PCR; TCRdb holds only in-frame clones, not every one. Of about 38,000 clones listed, roughly 91% are singletons. The entry originates in a study of T cell changes during pregnancy in multiple sclerosis. This receptor was taken from a female donor with multiple sclerosis, enrolled in a pregnancy study. The source material was CD8+ T cells from peripheral blood mononuclear cells, sampled in the second trimester of pregnancy. The chain employs TRBV6-5 and TRBJ2-7; tentatively, D is TRBD1 (5 bases). Here the CDR3 DNA reads TGTGCCAGCTCCCAGGGATCCTACGAGCAGTACTTC. Amino acids: CASSQGSYEQYF.